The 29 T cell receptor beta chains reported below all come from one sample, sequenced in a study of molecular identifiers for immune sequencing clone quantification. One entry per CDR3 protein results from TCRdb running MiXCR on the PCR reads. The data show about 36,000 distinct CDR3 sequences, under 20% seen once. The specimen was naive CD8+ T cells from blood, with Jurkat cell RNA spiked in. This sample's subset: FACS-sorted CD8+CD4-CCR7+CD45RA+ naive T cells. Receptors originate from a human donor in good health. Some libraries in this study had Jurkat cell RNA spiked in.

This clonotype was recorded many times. The CDR3 DNA follows: TGTGCCAGCAGCCCTGGTAGGCGGGGCTCCCACGAGCAGTACTTC. As protein: CASSPGRRGSHEQYF. The chain couples TRBV21-1 to TRBJ2-7. TRBV21-1 is shown as a pseudogene. The CDR3 is 15 residues long.

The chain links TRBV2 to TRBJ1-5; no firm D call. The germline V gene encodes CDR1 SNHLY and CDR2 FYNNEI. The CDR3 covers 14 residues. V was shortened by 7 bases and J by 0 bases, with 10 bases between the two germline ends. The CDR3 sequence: CASKGLVSNQPQHF. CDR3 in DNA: TGTGCCAGCAAAGGACTTGTTAGCAATCAGCCCCAGCATTTT. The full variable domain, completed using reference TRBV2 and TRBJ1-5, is EPEVTQTPSHQVTQMGQEVILRCVPISNHLYFYWYRQILGQKVEFLVSFYNNEISEKSEIFDDQFSVERPDGSNFTLKIRSTKLEDSAMYFCASKGLVSNQPQHFGDGTRLSIL.

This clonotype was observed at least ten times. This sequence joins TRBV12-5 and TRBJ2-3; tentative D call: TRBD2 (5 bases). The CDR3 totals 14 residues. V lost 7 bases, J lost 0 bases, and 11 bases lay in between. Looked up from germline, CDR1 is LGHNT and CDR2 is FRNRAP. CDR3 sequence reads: CASAAWTSTDTQYF. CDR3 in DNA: TGTGCTAGTGCGGCGTGGACTAGCACAGATACGCAGTATTTT.

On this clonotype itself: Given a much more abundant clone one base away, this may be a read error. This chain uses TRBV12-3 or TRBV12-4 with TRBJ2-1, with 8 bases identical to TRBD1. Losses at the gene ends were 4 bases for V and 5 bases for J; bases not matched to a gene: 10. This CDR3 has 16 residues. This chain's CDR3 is CASSSPDRVRNNEQFF. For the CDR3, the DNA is TGTGCCAGCAGTTCCCCGGACAGGGTAAGGAACAATGAGCAGTTCTTC.

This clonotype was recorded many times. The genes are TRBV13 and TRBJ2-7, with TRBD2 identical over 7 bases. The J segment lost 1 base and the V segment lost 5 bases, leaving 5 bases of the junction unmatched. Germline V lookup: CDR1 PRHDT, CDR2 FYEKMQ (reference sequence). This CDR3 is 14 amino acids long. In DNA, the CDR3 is TGTGCCAGCAGCCGCGGGGGAGGTTCCTACGAGCAGTACTTC. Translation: CASSRGGGSYEQYF.

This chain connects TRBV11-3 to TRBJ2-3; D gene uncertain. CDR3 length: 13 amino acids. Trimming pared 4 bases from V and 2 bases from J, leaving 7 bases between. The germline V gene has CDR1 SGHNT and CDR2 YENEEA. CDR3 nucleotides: TGTGCCAGCAGCTCCTTATCCACAGATACGCAGTATTTT. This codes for CASSSLSTDTQYF.

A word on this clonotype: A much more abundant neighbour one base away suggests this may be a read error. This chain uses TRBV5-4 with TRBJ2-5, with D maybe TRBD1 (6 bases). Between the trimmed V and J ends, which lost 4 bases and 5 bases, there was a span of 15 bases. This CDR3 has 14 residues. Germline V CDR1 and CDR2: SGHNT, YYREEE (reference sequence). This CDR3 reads CASSHWTDWETQYF. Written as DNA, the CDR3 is TGTGCCAGCAGCCACTGGACAGACTGGGAGACCCAGTACTTC.

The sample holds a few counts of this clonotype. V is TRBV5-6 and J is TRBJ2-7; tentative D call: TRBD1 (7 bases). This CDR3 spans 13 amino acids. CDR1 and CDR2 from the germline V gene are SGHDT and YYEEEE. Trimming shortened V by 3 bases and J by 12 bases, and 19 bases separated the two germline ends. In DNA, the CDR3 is TGTGCCAGCAGCTGGGGGGCAGGGGGAGATCTGTACTTC. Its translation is CASSWGAGGDLYF.

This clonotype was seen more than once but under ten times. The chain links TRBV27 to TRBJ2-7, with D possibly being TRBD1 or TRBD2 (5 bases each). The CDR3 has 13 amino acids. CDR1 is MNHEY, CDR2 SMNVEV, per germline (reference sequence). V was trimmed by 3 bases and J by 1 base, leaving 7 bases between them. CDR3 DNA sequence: TGTGCCAGCAGTTTGAGGGGATCCTACGAGCAGTACTTC. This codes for CASSLRGSYEQYF.

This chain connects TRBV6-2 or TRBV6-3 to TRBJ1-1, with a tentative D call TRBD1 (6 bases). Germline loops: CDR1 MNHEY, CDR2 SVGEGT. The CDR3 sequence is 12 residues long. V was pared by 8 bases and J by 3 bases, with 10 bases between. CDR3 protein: CASAEGDTEAFF. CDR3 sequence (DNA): TGTGCCAGCGCTGAGGGGGACACTGAAGCTTTCTTT.

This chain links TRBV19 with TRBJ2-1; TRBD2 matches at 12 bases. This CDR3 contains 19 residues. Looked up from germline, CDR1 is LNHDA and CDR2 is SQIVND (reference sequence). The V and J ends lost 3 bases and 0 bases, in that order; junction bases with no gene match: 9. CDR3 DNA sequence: TGTGCCAGTAGTATGCGGCTAGCGGGAGGGCCAGGCTCCTACAATGAGCAGTTCTTC. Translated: CASSMRLAGGPGSYNEQFF. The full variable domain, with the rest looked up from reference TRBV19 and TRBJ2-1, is DGGITQSPKYLFRKEGQNVTLSCEQNLNHDAMYWYRQDPGQGLRLIYYSQIVNDFQKGDIAEGYSVSREKKESFPLTVTSAQKNPTAFYLCASSMRLAGGPGSYNEQFFGPGTRLTVL.

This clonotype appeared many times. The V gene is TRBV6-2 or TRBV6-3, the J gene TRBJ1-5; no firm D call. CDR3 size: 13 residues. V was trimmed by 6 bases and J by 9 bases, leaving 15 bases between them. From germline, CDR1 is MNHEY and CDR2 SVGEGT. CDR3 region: CASSPGRVSPQHF. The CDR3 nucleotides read TGTGCCAGCAGCCCCGGACGTGTCTCGCCCCAGCATTTT.

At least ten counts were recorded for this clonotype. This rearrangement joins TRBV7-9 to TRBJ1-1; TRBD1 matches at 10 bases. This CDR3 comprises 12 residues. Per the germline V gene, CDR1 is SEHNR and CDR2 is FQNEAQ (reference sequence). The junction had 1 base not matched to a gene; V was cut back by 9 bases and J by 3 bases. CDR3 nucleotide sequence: TGTGCCAGTGGACAGGGGGACACTGAAGCTTTCTTT. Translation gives CASGQGDTEAFF.

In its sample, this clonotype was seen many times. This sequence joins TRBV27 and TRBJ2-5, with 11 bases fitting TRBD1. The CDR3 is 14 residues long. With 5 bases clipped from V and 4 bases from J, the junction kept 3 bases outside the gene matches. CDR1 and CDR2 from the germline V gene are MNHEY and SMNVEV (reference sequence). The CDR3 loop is CASSRTGGRETQYF. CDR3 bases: TGTGCCAGCAGTCGGACAGGGGGCCGAGAGACCCAGTACTTC.

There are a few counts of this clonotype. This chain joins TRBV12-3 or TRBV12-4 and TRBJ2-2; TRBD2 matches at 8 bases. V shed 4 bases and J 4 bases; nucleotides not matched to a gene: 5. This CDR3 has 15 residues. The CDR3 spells CASSSVSGITGELFF. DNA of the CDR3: TGTGCCAGCAGTTCGGTTAGCGGGATCACCGGGGAGCTGTTTTTT.

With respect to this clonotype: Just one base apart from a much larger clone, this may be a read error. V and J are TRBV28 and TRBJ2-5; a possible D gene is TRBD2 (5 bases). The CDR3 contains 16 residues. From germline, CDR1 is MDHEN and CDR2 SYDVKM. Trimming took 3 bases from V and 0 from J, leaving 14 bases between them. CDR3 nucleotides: TGTGCCAGCAGTTTGGAGGCGCGACTGTACCAAGAGACCCAGTACTTC. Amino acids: CASSLEARLYQETQYF.

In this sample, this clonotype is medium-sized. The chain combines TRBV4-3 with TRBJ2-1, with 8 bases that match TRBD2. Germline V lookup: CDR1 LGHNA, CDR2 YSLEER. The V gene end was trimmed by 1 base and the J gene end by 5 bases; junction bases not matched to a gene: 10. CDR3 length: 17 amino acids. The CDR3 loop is CASSQGLWREVNNEQFF. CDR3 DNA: TGCGCCAGCAGCCAAGGTCTGTGGCGGGAGGTAAACAATGAGCAGTTCTTC.

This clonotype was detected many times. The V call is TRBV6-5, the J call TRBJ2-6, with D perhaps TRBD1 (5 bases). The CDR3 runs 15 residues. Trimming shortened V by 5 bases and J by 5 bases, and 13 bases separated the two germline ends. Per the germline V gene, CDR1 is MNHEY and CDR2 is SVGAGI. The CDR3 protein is CASSPSGFWANVLTF. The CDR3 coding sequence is TGTGCCAGCAGTCCCTCAGGGTTCTGGGCCAACGTCCTGACTTTC.

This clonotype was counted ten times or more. Here the CDR3 DNA reads TGTGCCAGCAGCGAGGGGGAAGCGGGAGGGGTTCAAGAGACCCAGTACTTC. Its protein product is CASSEGEAGGVQETQYF. The V call is TRBV9, the J call TRBJ2-5; 10 bases are a match to TRBD2. There are 17 residues in the CDR3. Germline CDR1 is SGDLS and CDR2 is YYNGEE. The V gene end was trimmed by 3 bases and the J gene end by 2 bases; junction bases not matched to a gene: 10.

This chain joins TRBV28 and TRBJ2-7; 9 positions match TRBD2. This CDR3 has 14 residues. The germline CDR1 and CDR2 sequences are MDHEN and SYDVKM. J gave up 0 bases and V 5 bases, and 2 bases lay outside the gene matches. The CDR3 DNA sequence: TGTGCCAGCAGTCATAGCGGGAGCTCCTACGAGCAGTACTTC. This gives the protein CASSHSGSSYEQYF.

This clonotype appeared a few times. CDR3 residues: CASSQDKETQYF. CDR3 nucleotides: TGCGCCAGCAGCCAAGATAAGGAGACCCAGTACTTC. The gene calls are TRBV4-1 and TRBJ2-5; D gene uncertain. CDR3 length: 12 amino acids. Trimming took 0 bases from V and 5 from J, leaving 4 bases between them. Germline lookup yields CDR1 MGHRA and CDR2 YSYEKL.

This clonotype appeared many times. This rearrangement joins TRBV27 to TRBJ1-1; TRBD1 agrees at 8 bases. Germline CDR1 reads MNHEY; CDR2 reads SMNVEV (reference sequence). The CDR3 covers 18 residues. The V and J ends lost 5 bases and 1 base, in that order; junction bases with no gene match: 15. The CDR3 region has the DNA TGTGCCAGCAGTCCCCCCTTACCGTCCGGGACAGGGAACACTGAAGCTTTCTTT. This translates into CASSPPLPSGTGNTEAFF.

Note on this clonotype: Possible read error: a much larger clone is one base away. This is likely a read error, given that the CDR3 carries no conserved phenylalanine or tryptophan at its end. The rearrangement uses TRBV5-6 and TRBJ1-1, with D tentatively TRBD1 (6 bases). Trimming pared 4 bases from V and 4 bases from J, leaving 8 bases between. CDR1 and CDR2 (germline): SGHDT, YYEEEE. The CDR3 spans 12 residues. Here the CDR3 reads CASSGDTTEAFL. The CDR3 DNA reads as TGTGCCAGCAGCGGGGACACCACTGAAGCTTTCTTG.

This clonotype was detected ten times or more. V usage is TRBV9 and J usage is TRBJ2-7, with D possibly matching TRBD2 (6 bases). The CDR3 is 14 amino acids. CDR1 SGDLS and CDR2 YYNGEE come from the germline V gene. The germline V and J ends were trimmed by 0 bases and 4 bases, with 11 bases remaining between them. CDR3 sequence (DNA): TGTGCCAGCAGCGTAGGCGGGACCACATACGAGCAGTACTTC. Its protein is CASSVGGTTYEQYF.

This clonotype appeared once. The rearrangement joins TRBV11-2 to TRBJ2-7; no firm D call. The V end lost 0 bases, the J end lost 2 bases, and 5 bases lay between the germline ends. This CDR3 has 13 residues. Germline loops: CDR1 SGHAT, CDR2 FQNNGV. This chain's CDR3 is CASSLDPPYEQYF. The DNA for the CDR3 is TGTGCCAGCAGCTTAGATCCCCCCTACGAGCAGTACTTC.

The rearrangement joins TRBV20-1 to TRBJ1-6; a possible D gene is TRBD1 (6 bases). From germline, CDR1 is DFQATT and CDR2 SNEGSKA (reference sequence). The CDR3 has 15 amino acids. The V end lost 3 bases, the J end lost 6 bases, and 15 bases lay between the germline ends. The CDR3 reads CSARIEPGANSPLHF. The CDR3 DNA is TGCAGTGCTAGGATCGAGCCGGGGGCTAATTCACCCCTCCACTTT.

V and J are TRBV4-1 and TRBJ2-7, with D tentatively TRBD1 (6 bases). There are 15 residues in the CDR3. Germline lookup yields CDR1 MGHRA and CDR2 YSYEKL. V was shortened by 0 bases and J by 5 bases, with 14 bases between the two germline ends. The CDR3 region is CASSQDPGVGNEQYF. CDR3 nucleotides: TGCGCCAGCAGCCAAGACCCAGGGGTCGGGAACGAGCAGTACTTC.

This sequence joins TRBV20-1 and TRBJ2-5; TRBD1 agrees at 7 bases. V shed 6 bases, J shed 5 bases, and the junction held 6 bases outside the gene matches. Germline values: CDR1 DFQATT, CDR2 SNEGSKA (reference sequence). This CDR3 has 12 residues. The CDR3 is CSAGTELETQYF. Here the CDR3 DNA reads TGCAGTGCCGGGACAGAGCTCGAGACCCAGTACTTC.

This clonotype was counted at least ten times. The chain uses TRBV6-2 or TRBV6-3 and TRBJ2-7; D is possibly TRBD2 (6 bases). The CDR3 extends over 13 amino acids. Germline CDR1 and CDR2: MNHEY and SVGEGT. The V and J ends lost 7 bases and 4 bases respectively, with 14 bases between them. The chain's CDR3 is CASTDVGGYEQYF. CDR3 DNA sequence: TGTGCCAGCACTGACGTGGGGGGTTACGAGCAGTACTTC.